These 30 T cell receptor beta chains came from one sample sequenced in a study of blood T cell repertoires in COVID-19. The data were produced by immunoSEQ multiplex PCR, yet TCRdb's version contains in-frame clones alone and is incomplete. The repertoire has about 110,000 clones, about 79% of them found once; the top ten carry 5% to 7.5%. The sample consisted of peripheral blood. The receptors were sampled from a man older than 75 with COVID-19, enrolled during active disease.

This clone was seen just once. This chain joins TRBV9 and TRBJ1-6, with D hard to call. Per germline, CDR1 SGDLS and CDR2 YYNGEE. The CDR3 has 14 amino acids. With 4 bases removed from V and 3 bases from J, the gap between germline ends came to 8 bases. CDR3 nucleotides: TGTGCCAGCAGCCCCCGTATCTATAATTCACCCCTCCACTTT. Protein product: CASSPRIYNSPLHF.

The gene calls are TRBV19 and TRBJ1-1, with 7 bases that match TRBD1. There are 14 residues in the CDR3. Germline values: CDR1 LNHDA, CDR2 SQIVND (reference sequence). V gave up 5 bases and J gave up 1 base; unmatched junction bases: 4. In nucleotides, the CDR3 is TGTGCCAGTAGTCCCCGACAGGGGAACACTGAAGCTTTCTTT. Amino acid sequence: CASSPRQGNTEAFF.

This chain links TRBV20-1 with TRBJ2-7; a possible D gene is TRBD1 (5 bases). V was clipped by 3 bases and J by 5 bases, with 8 bases between them. The CDR3 covers 11 residues. The germline gives CDR1 DFQATT, CDR2 SNEGSKA (reference sequence). Here the CDR3 reads CSASRGDEQYF. Here the CDR3 DNA reads TGCAGTGCTAGTAGGGGCGACGAGCAGTACTTC.

The rearrangement joins TRBV29-1 to TRBJ2-2, with 11 positions matching TRBD1. CDR1 and CDR2 (germline): SQVTM, ANQGSEA. V shed 5 bases, J shed 7 bases, and the junction held 12 bases outside the gene matches. CDR3 size: 16 residues. CDR3 in amino acids: CSVLLYGTGGVGELFF. The CDR3 DNA sequence: TGCAGCGTTCTGTTATATGGGACAGGGGGAGTCGGGGAGCTGTTTTTT.

The chain links TRBV5-1 to TRBJ1-1; D is possibly TRBD1 (6 bases). Per germline, CDR1 SGHRS and CDR2 YFSETQ. Trimming removed 4 bases at V and 1 base at J, with 11 bases between. The CDR3 consists of 14 residues. CDR3 region: CASSTLTGNTEAFF. CDR3 DNA: TGCGCCAGCAGCACCCTGACAGGGAACACTGAAGCTTTCTTT.

This chain connects TRBV29-1 to TRBJ1-1; D gene unclear. V dropped 3 bases and J dropped 2 bases, with 10 bases sitting between them. Germline V CDR1 and CDR2: SQVTM, ANQGSEA. CDR3 size: 13 residues. The CDR3 nucleotides are TGCAGCGTTGACAACGAGGGAAACACTGAAGCTTTCTTT. It is translated as CSVDNEGNTEAFF.

The V and J genes are TRBV6-2 or TRBV6-3 and TRBJ2-7; TRBD1 agrees at 8 bases. Germline V gene lookup returns CDR1 MNHEY and CDR2 SVGEGT. After removal of 0 bases from V and 1 base from J, the junction contained 11 bases not matched to a gene. The CDR3 loop spans 18 amino acids. Written as DNA, the CDR3 is TGTGCCAGCAGTTACTCTGGCAGGGGGCGTCTAGATTCCTACGAGCAGTACTTC. Amino acids: CASSYSGRGRLDSYEQYF.

The chain has TRBV6-5 and TRBJ1-1, with TRBD1 matching over 7 bases. The CDR3 is 13 amino acids. The junction had 4 bases not matched to a gene; V was cut back by 6 bases and J by 3 bases. CDR1 and CDR2 from the germline V gene are MNHEY and SVGAGI. CDR3 sequence: CASRAGGYTEAFF. The CDR3 DNA reads TGTGCCAGCAGAGCAGGGGGTTACACTGAAGCTTTCTTT.

This chain joins TRBV2 and TRBJ2-1, with D tentatively TRBD2 (5 bases). V lost 1 base, J lost 9 bases, and 16 bases lay in between. Germline V CDR1 and CDR2: SNHLY, FYNNEI. CDR3 length: 15 residues. CDR3 DNA: TGTGCCAGCAGTGAAGGGGCTTCCCGGGGTGGTGAGCAGTTCTTC. This sequence encodes CASSEGASRGGEQFF.

A few counts support this clone. The genes are TRBV25-1 and TRBJ2-2; 7 bases line up with TRBD1. V was pared by 6 bases and J by 3 bases, with 7 bases of the junction left unmatched. CDR3 length: 15 residues. Looked up from germline, CDR1 is MGHDK and CDR2 is SYGVNS. CDR3 nucleotides: TGTGCCAGCAGGGCCGGGACAGACTACACCGGGGAGCTGTTTTTT. This encodes CASRAGTDYTGELFF.

The J gene is TRBJ1-4, the V gene TRBV7-2; TRBD1 is a possible D gene (6 bases). V was trimmed by 2 bases and J by 7 bases, leaving 17 bases between them. This CDR3 region has 16 residues. The V gene's germline CDR1 is SGHTA and CDR2 FQGNSA. DNA for the CDR3: TGTGCCAGCAGCTTAAACCCTCCGGGGGGCGGTGAAAAACTGTTTTTT. It is translated as CASSLNPPGGGEKLFF.

As concerns this clone: Relative to the germline gene, one junction end is altered; a read error may explain this. This sequence joins TRBV7-7 and TRBJ2-5; D is perhaps TRBD2 (6 bases). The CDR3 consists of 14 residues. Germline CDR1 SSHAT, CDR2 FNYEAQ (reference sequence). The CDR3 loop is CASSLGDFMETQYF. Here the CDR3 DNA reads TGTGCTAGCAGCTTAGGGGACTTTATGGAGACCCAGTACTTC.

The rearrangement links TRBV5-1 to TRBJ2-2, with 9 nucleotides matching TRBD1. Per germline, CDR1 SGHRS and CDR2 YFSETQ. The CDR3 contains 14 residues. V lost 9 bases, J lost 2 bases, and 5 bases stayed unmatched. This chain's CDR3 is CATGTGFNTGELFF. The DNA for the CDR3 is TGCGCCACAGGGACAGGGTTTAACACCGGGGAGCTGTTTTTT.

The rearrangement joins TRBV29-1 to TRBJ2-1, with TRBD1 matching over 10 bases. The CDR3 runs 14 residues. V shed 3 bases, J shed 7 bases, and the junction held 6 bases outside the gene matches. The germline CDR1 and CDR2 sequences are SQVTM and ANQGSEA. CDR3 in DNA: TGCAGCGTTGATGTGACAGGGGGCGTAAATGAGCAGTTCTTC. Protein: CSVDVTGGVNEQFF.

The genes are TRBV6-5 and TRBJ2-1; the match to TRBD1 covers 7 bases. J was trimmed by 7 bases and V by 0 bases; bases with no gene match: 3. Germline values: CDR1 MNHEY, CDR2 SVGAGI. The CDR3 consists of 14 residues. The CDR3 reads CASSYSAGGNEQFF. The CDR3 DNA reads TGTGCCAGCAGTTACTCCGCAGGGGGTAATGAGCAGTTCTTC.

The J gene is TRBJ2-7, the V gene TRBV18, with a weak D call TRBD1 (5 bases). Germline loops: CDR1 KGHSH, CDR2 LQKENI. The CDR3 contains 16 residues. Trimming took off 0 bases at V and 3 bases at J, with 15 bases between the two ends. The CDR3: CASSPPGQVGIYEQYF. Written as DNA, the CDR3 is TGTGCCAGCTCACCACCGGGGCAGGTGGGGATCTACGAGCAGTACTTC.

As to this clone: Just one base apart from a much larger clone, this may be a read error. This rearrangement joins TRBV5-4 to TRBJ1-6; 10 nucleotides line up with TRBD1. CDR1 and CDR2 (germline): SGHNT, YYREEE (reference sequence). J lost 7 bases, V lost 4 bases, and 5 bases had no gene match. The CDR3 spans 15 residues. CDR3 in DNA: TGTGCCAGCAGCATCAGGACAGGGGGAAATTCACCCCTCCACTTT. It codes for CASSIRTGGNSPLHF.

The CDR3 protein is CASSLFERPVDSFGYF. For the CDR3, the DNA is TGTGCCAGCAGTTTATTTGAGCGACCTGTGGATTCGTTTGGGTATTTT. The rearrangement uses TRBV28 and TRBJ2-3; D gene ambiguous. The CDR3 sequence is 16 residues long. V was shortened by 1 base and J by 14 bases, with 25 bases between the two germline ends. Germline CDR1 and CDR2: MDHEN and SYDVKM.

The CDR3 reads CAISEPPSSPQFF. CDR3 nucleotides: TGTGCCATCAGTGAGCCCCCTAGCTCTCCCCAGTTCTTC. The chain joins TRBV10-3 to TRBJ2-1; possible D gene TRBD2, 5 bases. The V and J ends lost 2 bases and 13 bases respectively, with 15 bases between them. The germline V gene has CDR1 ENHRY and CDR2 SYGVKD. The CDR3 sequence is 13 residues long.

The chain carries TRBV7-9 and TRBJ2-7, with D tentatively TRBD1 (5 bases). Trimming removed 6 bases at V and 7 bases at J, with 22 bases between. The germline V gene encodes CDR1 SEHNR and CDR2 FQNEAQ (reference sequence). The CDR3 contains 15 residues. The CDR3 spells CASSNTRVPEGEQYF. The CDR3 DNA follows: TGTGCCAGCAGTAACACCAGGGTCCCGGAAGGGGAGCAGTACTTC. Filled out from reference TRBV7-9 and TRBJ2-7, the complete variable domain reads DTGVSQNPRHKITKRGQNVTFRCDPISEHNRLYWYRQTLGQGPEFLTYFQNEAQLEKSRLLSDRFSAERPKGSFSTLEIQRTEQGDSAMYLCASSNTRVPEGEQYFGPGTRLTVT.

The chain couples TRBV5-4 to TRBJ2-1; D ambiguous. This CDR3 has 15 residues. Between the trimmed V and J ends, which lost 8 bases and 4 bases, there was a span of 19 bases. Germline assignment: CDR1 SGHNT and CDR2 YYREEE (reference sequence). The CDR3 loop is CASRLGLDGYNEQFF. CDR3 sequence (DNA): TGTGCCAGTCGGCTCGGGTTGGATGGTTACAATGAGCAGTTCTTC.

This clone occurred once. The rearrangement joins TRBV10-3 to TRBJ2-1; 12 nucleotides align to TRBD2. J lost 8 bases, V lost 2 bases, and 7 bases had no gene match. The CDR3 spans 16 residues. CDR1 and CDR2 (germline): ENHRY, SYGVKD. This chain's CDR3 is CAISEGLAGMMDEQFF. The DNA for the CDR3 is TGTGCCATCAGTGAGGGACTAGCGGGAATGATGGATGAGCAGTTCTTC.

The chain couples TRBV7-2 to TRBJ2-3; D remains ambiguous. CDR3 length equals 12 residues. The V gene's germline CDR1 is SGHTA and CDR2 FQGNSA. The V end lost 4 bases, the J end lost 4 bases, and 6 bases lay between the germline ends. CDR3 bases: TGTGCCAGCAGCTACTTAGCAGATACGCAGTATTTT. It yields the protein CASSYLADTQYF.

This clone has a handful of counts. This chain uses TRBV27 with TRBJ2-1, with D hard to call. Per the germline V gene, CDR1 is MNHEY and CDR2 is SMNVEV (reference sequence). Trimming removed 4 bases at V and 9 bases at J, with 10 bases between. The CDR3 is 12 residues long. The CDR3 spells CASSSLESEQFF. CDR3 in DNA: TGTGCCAGCAGTTCCCTAGAATCTGAGCAGTTCTTC.

The chain couples TRBV6-5 to TRBJ1-6; tentatively, D is TRBD1 (5 bases). The CDR3 loop spans 15 amino acids. CDR1 MNHEY and CDR2 SVGAGI come from the germline V gene. The V end lost 7 bases, the J end lost 5 bases, and 15 bases lay between the germline ends. The CDR3 coding sequence is TGTGCCAGCACCTTCCAGGGACTCGATAATTCACCCCTCCACTTT. Translated: CASTFQGLDNSPLHF.

V is TRBV4-1 and J is TRBJ1-5, with TRBD1 matching over 8 bases. After removal of 4 bases from V and 7 bases from J, the junction contained 9 bases not matched to a gene. CDR3 size: 15 residues. CDR1 is MGHRA and CDR2 is YSYEKL in the germline V gene. The CDR3 DNA sequence: TGCGCCAGCAGCCGGGAGACAGGGGCCGGGCAGCCCCAGCATTTT. Its protein product is CASSRETGAGQPQHF.

The CDR3 protein is CASSQNRPEDTQYF. As DNA, the CDR3 is TGTGCCAGTAGCCAAAATCGGCCGGAGGATACGCAGTATTTT. This chain links TRBV19 with TRBJ2-3; unclear D gene. The germline CDR1 and CDR2 sequences are LNHDA and SQIVND (reference sequence). The V end was cut by 6 bases, the J end by 6 bases, with 16 bases between. The CDR3 runs 14 residues.

The rearrangement links TRBV18 to TRBJ2-7; weak D call: TRBD2 (7 bases). In germline, CDR1 is KGHSH, CDR2 LQKENI. The CDR3 runs to 14 residues. V was clipped by 3 bases and J by 4 bases, with 13 bases between them. The chain's CDR3 is CASSPGGGGYEQYF. The CDR3 bases are TGTGCCAGCTCACCGGGAGGGGGAGGATACGAGCAGTACTTC.

Only a few counts were recorded for this clone. This chain connects TRBV2 to TRBJ2-1, with 9 bases fitting TRBD2. The length of the CDR3 is 14 residues. V lost 7 bases to trimming and J lost 10 bases; unmatched junction nucleotides: 11. The V gene's germline CDR1 is SNHLY and CDR2 FYNNEI. CDR3 bases: TGTGCCAGCATCCTCAGCGGGAGGCCCTCGGAGCAGTTCTTC. The encoded protein is CASILSGRPSEQFF. The full variable domain, rest sourced from reference TRBV2 and TRBJ2-1, is EPEVTQTPSHQVTQMGQEVILRCVPISNHLYFYWYRQILGQKVEFLVSFYNNEISEKSEIFDDQFSVERPDGSNFTLKIRSTKLEDSAMYFCASILSGRPSEQFFGPGTRLTVL.

The genes are TRBV28 and TRBJ2-1, with a weak D call TRBD1 (6 bases). Germline assignment: CDR1 MDHEN and CDR2 SYDVKM. V lost 6 bases, J lost 3 bases, and 9 bases lay in between. The CDR3 spans 13 residues. The CDR3 spells CASSKDSYNEQFF. Here the CDR3 DNA reads TGTGCCAGCAGCAAGGACAGCTACAATGAGCAGTTCTTC.